These T cell receptor beta chains were read from a single sample in a study of CXCR3-negative and CXCR3-positive naive CD8 T cells. TCRdb re-called the 5' RACE reads and gives one entry per CDR3 protein, without DNA. The table for this sample gives thousands of distinct CDR3 sequences. Input material: naive CXCR3- CD8+ T cells from blood. Receptors originate from a human donor in good health. Some clones in this sample may be carry-over from other donors' samples. CDR3s include the opening cysteine and the closing phenylalanine or tryptophan. Clone sizes are given selectively: once, few, many, or a class where the clone is expanded.

size: medium-sized; length: 14; J: TRBJ2-1; V: TRBV29-1; CDR3: CSVEGTSEHNEQFF
size: medium-sized; length: 12; J: TRBJ2-7; V: TRBV29-1; CDR3: CSVERGGSEQYF
size: medium-sized; length: 16; J: TRBJ2-5; V: TRBV5-1; CDR3: CASRPLIPTVQETQYF
size: NA; length: 17; J: TRBJ2-3; V: TRBV29-1; CDR3: CSVEGSGLAESTDTQYF
size: NA; length: 15; J: TRBJ1-4; V: TRBV3-1; CDR3: CASSQDITDFEKLFF
size: medium-sized; length: 19; J: TRBJ2-1; V: TRBV11-3; CDR3: CASSRPWGLAEGSYNEQFF
size: NA; length: 15; J: TRBJ1-6; V: TRBV6-6; CDR3: CASSPPEGRNSPLHF
size: NA; length: 16; J: TRBJ1-2; V: TRBV23-1; CDR3: CASRSIRVWWRYGYTF
size: medium-sized; length: 12; J: TRBJ1-1; V: TRBV10-2; CDR3: CASSSGFFEAFF
size: medium-sized; length: 16; J: TRBJ2-2; V: TRBV15; CDR3: CATSGEELAGPGELFF
size: NA; length: 14; J: TRBJ2-1; V: TRBV15; CDR3: CATSRDRGYNEQFF
size: NA; length: 16; J: TRBJ2-7; V: TRBV11-2; CDR3: CASSLVEASAIYEQYF
size: medium-sized; length: 14; J: TRBJ2-7; V: TRBV5-4; CDR3: CASRPGTEAYEQYF
size: NA; length: 14; J: TRBJ2-7; V: TRBV11-1; CDR3: CASSNPDQNYEQYF
size: medium-sized; length: 18; J: TRBJ2-1; V: TRBV29-1; CDR3: CSSRGETSGRDSYNEQFF
size: NA; length: 15; J: TRBJ2-2; V: TRBV14; CDR3: CASSHVSHNTGELFF
size: medium-sized; length: 12; J: TRBJ1-1; V: TRBV29-1; CDR3: CSVAGITAEAFF
size: NA; length: 15; J: TRBJ2-3; V: TRBV5-1; CDR3: CASRGTEPPGDTQYF
size: NA; length: 14; J: TRBJ2-1; V: TRBV2; CDR3: CASSRGRAVGEQFF
size: medium-sized; length: 14; J: TRBJ2-1; V: TRBV2; CDR3: CASRGQGRNNEQFF
size: NA; length: 12; J: TRBJ1-1; V: TRBV7-9; CDR3: CASSSHRSEAFF
size: NA; length: 15; J: TRBJ2-1; V: TRBV20-1; CDR3: CSVEGSGIIYNEQFF